These T cell receptor beta chains were read from a single sample in a study of cytomegalovirus exposure and HLA in healthy donors. The protocol was immunoSEQ multiplex PCR, while the TCRdb copy is restricted to in-frame clones and leaves out a portion. The sample contains about 200,000 clones, around four fifths of which appear only once. Material for sequencing was PBMCs. Receptors were obtained from a male donor in good health and CMV-seronegative. The CDR3 runs from the conserved cysteine through the conserved F or W. Each record gives: clone size, D gene, V gene, J gene, CDR3 protein, CDR3 DNA. D genes are given only for firm matches. Clone size is stated in some rows and not others, as once, few, many or a class when expanded.

clone size: -; D gene: -; V gene: TRBV7-9; J gene: TRBJ1-6; CDR3 protein: CASSFVGSPEGSYNSPLHF; CDR3 DNA: TGTGCCAGCAGCTTTGTGGGTTCTCCGGAGGGATCCTATAATTCACCCCTCCACTTT
clone size: -; D gene: TRBD1; V gene: TRBV5-1; J gene: TRBJ1-3; CDR3 protein: CASSLGTGPSGNTIYF; CDR3 DNA: TGCGCCAGCAGCTTGGGGACAGGGCCCTCTGGAAACACCATATATTTT
clone size: -; D gene: -; V gene: TRBV5-1; J gene: TRBJ1-1; CDR3 protein: CASSLSAANTEAFF; CDR3 DNA: TGCGCCAGCAGCTTGTCGGCGGCCAACACTGAAGCTTTCTTT
clone size: -; D gene: -; V gene: TRBV18; J gene: TRBJ2-2; CDR3 protein: CASHLREAGELFF; CDR3 DNA: TGTGCCAGTCACCTAAGGGAGGCCGGGGAGCTGTTTTTT
clone size: -; D gene: -; V gene: TRBV19; J gene: TRBJ1-2; CDR3 protein: CASSSGTNYGYTF; CDR3 DNA: TGTGCCTCCTCCTCGGGTACAAACTATGGCTACACCTTC
clone size: -; D gene: -; V gene: TRBV6-1; J gene: TRBJ1-1; CDR3 protein: CASSEGLGNTEAFF; CDR3 DNA: TGTGCCAGCAGTGAAGGACTGGGGAACACTGAAGCTTTCTTT
clone size: -; D gene: TRBD2; V gene: TRBV18; J gene: TRBJ2-3; CDR3 protein: CASSPSSGNTDTQYF; CDR3 DNA: TGTGCCAGCTCACCGTCTAGCGGAAACACAGATACGCAGTATTTT
clone size: -; D gene: TRBD1; V gene: TRBV14; J gene: TRBJ2-3; CDR3 protein: CASSRRKGTGGGDTQYF; CDR3 DNA: TGTGCCAGCAGCCGCCGAAAGGGGACAGGGGGTGGAGATACGCAGTATTTT
clone size: once; D gene: -; V gene: TRBV7-2; J gene: TRBJ2-1; CDR3 protein: CASSPRESSYNEQFF; CDR3 DNA: TGTGCCAGCAGCCCACGGGAGAGCTCCTACAATGAGCAGTTCTTC
clone size: -; D gene: TRBD1; V gene: TRBV6-1; J gene: TRBJ2-1; CDR3 protein: CATNRGYNEQFF; CDR3 DNA: TGTGCCACCAACAGGGGCTACAATGAGCAGTTCTTC
clone size: -; D gene: -; V gene: TRBV28; J gene: TRBJ1-2; CDR3 protein: CASSSLSRPLNYGYTF; CDR3 DNA: TGTGCCAGCAGTTCGTTATCCAGGCCTCTTAACTATGGCTACACCTTC
clone size: -; D gene: -; V gene: TRBV29-1; J gene: TRBJ1-1; CDR3 protein: CSVDEGLNTEAFF; CDR3 DNA: TGCAGCGTTGATGAGGGTCTGAACACTGAAGCTTTCTTT
clone size: few; D gene: -; V gene: TRBV27; J gene: TRBJ2-1; CDR3 protein: CASSPSPSIEQFF; CDR3 DNA: TGTGCCAGCAGTCCCTCACCGAGTATTGAGCAGTTCTTC
clone size: few; D gene: TRBD1; V gene: TRBV25-1; J gene: TRBJ1-3; CDR3 protein: CASSELGTGGNTIYF; CDR3 DNA: TGTGCCAGCAGTGAGCTCGGGACAGGGGGAAACACCATATATTTT
clone size: -; D gene: -; V gene: TRBV7-2; J gene: TRBJ2-2; CDR3 protein: CASSLSRELFF; CDR3 DNA: TGTGCCAGCAGCTTAAGCCGGGAGCTGTTTTTT
clone size: once; D gene: TRBD2; V gene: TRBV27; J gene: TRBJ2-7; CDR3 protein: CASSYSAGVGSYEQYF; CDR3 DNA: TGTGCCAGCTCCTACTCAGCGGGAGTCGGGTCCTACGAGCAGTACTTC
clone size: once; D gene: -; V gene: TRBV5-1; J gene: TRBJ2-3; CDR3 protein: CASSRDYLGDTQYF; CDR3 DNA: TGCGCCAGCAGTCGTGACTACCTCGGAGATACGCAGTATTTT
clone size: once; D gene: -; V gene: TRBV19; J gene: TRBJ1-4; CDR3 protein: CASSGQKTTNEKLFF; CDR3 DNA: TGTGCCAGTAGCGGACAGAAAACAACTAATGAAAAACTGTTTTTT
clone size: -; D gene: -; V gene: TRBV6-6; J gene: TRBJ1-5; CDR3 protein: CASSWTAYSNQPQHF; CDR3 DNA: TGTGCCAGCAGTTGGACAGCTTATAGCAATCAGCCCCAGCATTTT
clone size: -; D gene: TRBD1; V gene: TRBV6-5; J gene: TRBJ2-5; CDR3 protein: CATSPGDRGLETQYF; CDR3 DNA: TGTGCCACCAGCCCGGGGGACAGGGGGCTGGAGACCCAGTACTTC
clone size: -; D gene: TRBD1; V gene: TRBV5-1; J gene: TRBJ2-2; CDR3 protein: CASSSGQGAETGELFF; CDR3 DNA: TGCGCCAGCAGCTCGGGACAGGGGGCGGAAACCGGGGAGCTGTTTTTT
clone size: few; D gene: -; V gene: TRBV4-1; J gene: TRBJ2-7; CDR3 protein: CASSQAPGEVNEQYF; CDR3 DNA: TGCGCCAGCAGCCAGGCACCGGGGGAGGTGAACGAGCAGTACTTC
clone size: -; D gene: TRBD2; V gene: TRBV5-1; J gene: TRBJ2-2; CDR3 protein: CASSFRTSGTGELFF; CDR3 DNA: TGCGCCAGCAGCTTCCGGACTAGCGGGACCGGGGAGCTGTTTTTT
clone size: -; D gene: TRBD2; V gene: TRBV29-1; J gene: TRBJ2-2; CDR3 protein: CSVGTSGRTRTGELFF; CDR3 DNA: TGCAGCGTTGGAACTAGCGGGAGGACGAGAACCGGGGAGCTGTTTTTT
clone size: -; D gene: TRBD2; V gene: TRBV28; J gene: TRBJ2-1; CDR3 protein: CASSSGTSGTGSYNEQFF; CDR3 DNA: TGTGCCAGCAGTTCCGGGACTAGCGGGACCGGCTCCTACAATGAGCAGTTCTTC
clone size: -; D gene: -; V gene: TRBV27; J gene: TRBJ1-5; CDR3 protein: CASSLTGKGQPQHF; CDR3 DNA: TGTGCCAGCAGTCTCACAGGGAAGGGGCAGCCCCAGCATTTT
clone size: few; D gene: TRBD2; V gene: TRBV7-9; J gene: TRBJ2-7; CDR3 protein: CASSLAGTSVDEQYF; CDR3 DNA: TGTGCCAGCAGCTTAGCCGGGACTAGCGTGGACGAGCAGTACTTC
clone size: -; D gene: -; V gene: TRBV7-9; J gene: TRBJ2-6; CDR3 protein: CSSSLDNSGANVLTF; CDR3 DNA: TGTTCCAGCAGCTTAGACAACTCTGGGGCCAACGTCCTGACTTTC
clone size: -; D gene: -; V gene: TRBV7-5; J gene: TRBJ1-1; CDR3 protein: CARSLGPKTQGPEAFF; CDR3 DNA: TGTGCCAGAAGCTTAGGACCCAAAACACAGGGGCCAGAGGCTTTCTTT
clone size: -; D gene: -; V gene: TRBV27; J gene: TRBJ2-7; CDR3 protein: CASRPGEAGRYEQYF; CDR3 DNA: TGTGCCAGCAGACCGGGAGAGGCGGGCCGCTACGAGCAGTACTTC
clone size: -; D gene: -; V gene: TRBV28; J gene: TRBJ1-5; CDR3 protein: CASSGASSNQPQHF; CDR3 DNA: TGTGCCAGCAGTGGGGCCTCTAGCAATCAGCCCCAGCATTTT
clone size: -; D gene: TRBD1; V gene: TRBV11-1; J gene: TRBJ2-1; CDR3 protein: CASSLAPGQRYNEQFF; CDR3 DNA: TGTGCCAGCAGCTTAGCCCCGGGACAGCGATACAATGAGCAGTTCTTC
clone size: -; D gene: -; V gene: TRBV7-3; J gene: TRBJ2-6; CDR3 protein: CASGHRKGANVLTF; CDR3 DNA: TGTGCCAGCGGGCACCGCAAGGGGGCCAACGTCCTGACTTTC
clone size: few; D gene: -; V gene: TRBV6-6; J gene: TRBJ1-1; CDR3 protein: CASCSWQVNTEAFF; CDR3 DNA: TGTGCCAGTTGTTCATGGCAGGTGAACACTGAAGCTTTCTTT
clone size: once; D gene: TRBD2; V gene: TRBV27; J gene: TRBJ2-1; CDR3 protein: CASTTEGEGSYNEQFF; CDR3 DNA: TGTGCCAGCACCACCGAAGGGGAGGGGTCCTACAATGAGCAGTTCTTC
clone size: -; D gene: TRBD2; V gene: TRBV9; J gene: TRBJ2-1; CDR3 protein: CASSVVILAGGGGNEQFF; CDR3 DNA: TGTGCCAGCAGCGTAGTAATCCTAGCGGGGGGGGGAGGCAATGAGCAGTTCTTC
clone size: -; D gene: -; V gene: TRBV5-1; J gene: TRBJ2-4; CDR3 protein: CASSLAGIQYF; CDR3 DNA: TGCGCCAGCAGCTTGGCGGGCATTCAGTACTTC
clone size: -; D gene: -; V gene: TRBV19; J gene: TRBJ2-4; CDR3 protein: CASTAGTKNIQYF; CDR3 DNA: TGTGCCAGTACGGCAGGGACCAAAAACATTCAGTACTTC
clone size: few; D gene: -; V gene: TRBV4-1; J gene: TRBJ1-2; CDR3 protein: CASNTGRGDGYTF; CDR3 DNA: TGCGCCAGCAACACCGGGCGGGGGGATGGCTACACCTTC
clone size: -; D gene: TRBD2; V gene: TRBV5-1; J gene: TRBJ2-1; CDR3 protein: CASSYGLAGVNEQFF; CDR3 DNA: TGCGCCAGCAGCTATGGACTAGCGGGAGTGAATGAGCAGTTCTTC
clone size: -; D gene: -; V gene: TRBV2; J gene: TRBJ2-1; CDR3 protein: CASSDEIARPNEQFF; CDR3 DNA: TGTGCCAGCAGCGATGAGATAGCACGTCCCAATGAGCAGTTCTTC
clone size: few; D gene: -; V gene: TRBV6-5; J gene: TRBJ1-1; CDR3 protein: CASSYSTVRGSEAFF; CDR3 DNA: TGTGCCAGCAGTTACTCGACGGTCAGGGGCTCTGAAGCTTTCTTT
clone size: -; D gene: -; V gene: TRBV6-5; J gene: TRBJ1-3; CDR3 protein: CASSYSPGFGNTIYF; CDR3 DNA: TGTGCCAGCAGTTACTCCCCAGGGTTTGGAAACACCATATATTTT
clone size: -; D gene: -; V gene: TRBV19; J gene: TRBJ2-7; CDR3 protein: CASSWAGVDEQYF; CDR3 DNA: TGTGCCAGTAGTTGGGCAGGGGTGGACGAGCAGTACTTC
clone size: few; D gene: TRBD1; V gene: TRBV10-1; J gene: TRBJ1-2; CDR3 protein: CASSPGTANYGYTF; CDR3 DNA: TGCGCCAGCAGCCCCGGGACAGCTAACTATGGCTACACCTTC
clone size: -; D gene: TRBD1; V gene: TRBV29-1; J gene: TRBJ2-7; CDR3 protein: CSVGGTGKAHEQYF; CDR3 DNA: TGCAGCGTTGGAGGGACAGGGAAAGCCCACGAGCAGTACTTC
clone size: once; D gene: -; V gene: TRBV10-3; J gene: TRBJ2-5; CDR3 protein: CAISESTEETQYF; CDR3 DNA: TGTGCCATCAGTGAGTCGACAGAAGAGACCCAGTACTTC
clone size: -; D gene: TRBD1; V gene: TRBV5-1; J gene: TRBJ2-5; CDR3 protein: CASSLRTGVEETQYF; CDR3 DNA: TGCGCCAGCAGCTTAAGGACAGGGGTTGAAGAGACCCAGTACTTC
clone size: few; D gene: -; V gene: TRBV9; J gene: TRBJ2-3; CDR3 protein: CASSVAVQASTDTQYF; CDR3 DNA: TGTGCCAGCAGCGTAGCGGTACAGGCCAGCACAGATACGCAGTATTTT
clone size: -; D gene: TRBD2; V gene: TRBV5-4; J gene: TRBJ2-1; CDR3 protein: CASSAKREMYNEQFF; CDR3 DNA: TGTGCCAGCAGCGCTAAGCGGGAGATGTACAATGAGCAGTTCTTC
clone size: -; D gene: TRBD2; V gene: TRBV25-1; J gene: TRBJ2-3; CDR3 protein: CASTGRLAGFGDTQYF; CDR3 DNA: TGTGCCAGCACCGGTCGACTAGCGGGGTTTGGGGATACGCAGTATTTT
clone size: -; D gene: TRBD1; V gene: TRBV7-2; J gene: TRBJ1-4; CDR3 protein: CASSSDRGPKLFF; CDR3 DNA: TGTGCCAGCAGCTCTGACAGGGGGCCAAAACTGTTTTTT
clone size: -; D gene: -; V gene: TRBV6-5; J gene: TRBJ2-2; CDR3 protein: CASSPRSTGELFF; CDR3 DNA: TGTGCCAGCAGTCCTCGGAGCACCGGGGAGCTGTTTTTT
clone size: few; D gene: TRBD2; V gene: TRBV5-4; J gene: TRBJ2-5; CDR3 protein: CASSLYGRATETQYF; CDR3 DNA: TGTGCCAGCAGCTTGTACGGGAGGGCCACAGAGACCCAGTACTTC
clone size: -; D gene: -; V gene: TRBV7-3; J gene: TRBJ2-7; CDR3 protein: CASSLTGEAYEQYF; CDR3 DNA: TGTGCCAGCAGCTTAACAGGGGAAGCCTACGAGCAGTACTTC
clone size: -; D gene: TRBD1; V gene: TRBV28; J gene: TRBJ1-5; CDR3 protein: CASSPRDREDQPQHF; CDR3 DNA: TGTGCCAGCAGCCCACGGGACAGGGAAGATCAGCCCCAGCATTTT
clone size: -; D gene: TRBD1; V gene: TRBV6-6; J gene: TRBJ1-2; CDR3 protein: CASSRQGSKGGYTF; CDR3 DNA: TGTGCCAGCAGCCGACAGGGTTCGAAAGGTGGCTACACCTTC
clone size: -; D gene: -; V gene: TRBV6-5; J gene: TRBJ1-3; CDR3 protein: CASGYGSGNTIYF; CDR3 DNA: TGTGCCAGCGGCTACGGGAGTGGAAACACCATATATTTT
clone size: -; D gene: -; V gene: TRBV9; J gene: TRBJ2-7; CDR3 protein: CASSVAQRVYEQYF; CDR3 DNA: TGTGCCAGCAGCGTAGCCCAGCGGGTCTACGAGCAGTACTTC